This T cell receptor beta chain was recorded in a study of T cell clonality in common variable immunodeficiency. Libraries were prepared by immunoSEQ multiplex PCR; TCRdb keeps only in-frame clonotypes and omits some of them. The repertoire consists of tens of thousands of clones, none detected only once. V lost 1 base and J lost 1, with 10 bases in between. The germline CDR1 and CDR2 sequences are KGHSH and LQKENI. This CDR3 spans 15 amino acids. Study-wide results and caveats: CVID subjects had higher TCRbeta clonality than healthy controls, most marked in about a third.

This clone was found a few times. Its antigen is not known. Coverage ceases 3 residues before the CDR3 finishes, and the germline J gene fills in the end. The chain combines TRBV18 with TRBJ1-1; possible D gene TRBD1, 5 bases. The sequencing sample was made of peripheral blood mononuclear cells. The TCR comes from a person aged 18 to 75 in good health. CDR3: CASSPRRGANTEAFF. The DNA read from the CDR3 is TGTGCCAGCTCACCACGTCGCGGGGCGAACACTGAA.